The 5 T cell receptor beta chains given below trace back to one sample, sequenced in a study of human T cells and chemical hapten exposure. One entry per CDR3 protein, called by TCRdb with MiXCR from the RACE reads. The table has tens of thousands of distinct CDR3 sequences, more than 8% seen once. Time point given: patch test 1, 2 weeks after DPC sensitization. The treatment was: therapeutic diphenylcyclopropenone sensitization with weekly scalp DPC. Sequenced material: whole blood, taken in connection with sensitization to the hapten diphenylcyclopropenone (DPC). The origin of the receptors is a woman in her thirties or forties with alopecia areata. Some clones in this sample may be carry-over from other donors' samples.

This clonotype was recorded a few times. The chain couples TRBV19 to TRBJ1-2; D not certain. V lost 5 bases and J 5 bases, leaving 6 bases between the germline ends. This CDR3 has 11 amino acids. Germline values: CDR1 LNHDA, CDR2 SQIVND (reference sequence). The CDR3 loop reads CASSWLYGYTF. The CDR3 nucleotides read TGTGCCAGTAGTTGGCTTTATGGCTACACCTTC.

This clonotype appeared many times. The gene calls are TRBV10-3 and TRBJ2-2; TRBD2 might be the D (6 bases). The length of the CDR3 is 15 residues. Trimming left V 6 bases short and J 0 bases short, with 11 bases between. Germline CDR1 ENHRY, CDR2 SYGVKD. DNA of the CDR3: TGTGCCATCAGGGGGGGTAATACGAACACCGGGGAGCTGTTTTTT. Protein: CAIRGGNTNTGELFF.

The CDR3 nucleotides read TGCGCCAGCAGCCTGGGTCCAAACCCTAGCGAGCAGTACTTC. Translation: CASSLGPNPSEQYF. This rearrangement joins TRBV5-1 to TRBJ2-7; the D is unclear. CDR3 length: 14 residues. Looked up from germline, CDR1 is SGHRS and CDR2 is YFSETQ. V shed 4 bases and J shed 6 bases, with 17 bases lying between them.

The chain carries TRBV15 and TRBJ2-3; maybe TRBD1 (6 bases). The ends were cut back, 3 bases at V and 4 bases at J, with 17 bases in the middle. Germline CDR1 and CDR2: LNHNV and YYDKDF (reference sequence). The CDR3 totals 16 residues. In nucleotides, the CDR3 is TGTGCCACCAGCAGCTTCCAGGGGAATTCGGCAGATACGCAGTATTTT. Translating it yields CATSSFQGNSADTQYF.

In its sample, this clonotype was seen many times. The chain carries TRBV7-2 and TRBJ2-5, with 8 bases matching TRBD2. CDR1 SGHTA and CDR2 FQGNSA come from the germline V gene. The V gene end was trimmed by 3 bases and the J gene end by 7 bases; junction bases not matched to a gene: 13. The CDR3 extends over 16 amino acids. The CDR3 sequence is CASSFLAAGGDRTQYF. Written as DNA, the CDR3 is TGTGCCAGCAGCTTCCTGGCTGCGGGGGGCGATCGGACCCAGTACTTC.